This entry lists 24 T cell receptor beta chains sequenced from one sample in a study of T cell responses to AZD1222 COVID-19 vaccine. Clones were sequenced by immunoSEQ multiplex PCR, and TCRdb holds only the in-frame ones, with some missing. The sample lists roughly 99,000 clones, about nine tenths occurring once. The source material was peripheral blood, sampled 28 days after the second AZD1222 dose. Every receptor here comes from an adult who received the AZD1222 COVID-19 vaccine.

V is TRBV4-3 and J is TRBJ2-2, with 9 nucleotides matching TRBD1. This CDR3 region has 15 residues. Trimming cost V 1 base and J 3 bases; bases outside gene matches: 0. CDR1 and CDR2 from the germline V gene are LGHNA and YSLEER. The CDR3 reads CASSQGTGDTGELFF. In nucleotides, the CDR3 is TGCGCCAGCAGCCAAGGGACAGGGGACACCGGGGAGCTGTTTTTT.

This chain links TRBV5-1 with TRBJ1-1; D is perhaps TRBD1 (5 bases). The CDR3 totals 17 residues. Trimming shortened V by 0 bases and J by 1 base, and 16 bases separated the two germline ends. Germline V lookup: CDR1 SGHRS, CDR2 YFSETQ. Written as DNA, the CDR3 is TGCGCCAGCAGCTTGGTCACAACCGGGACTCAGAACACTGAAGCTTTCTTT. It specifies CASSLVTTGTQNTEAFF. Based on the CDR3 plus reference TRBV5-1 and TRBJ1-1, the full variable domain is KAGVTQTPRYLIKTRGQQVTLSCSPISGHRSVSWYQQTPGQGLQFLFEYFSETQRNKGNFPGRFSGRQFSNSRSEMNVSTLELGDSALYLCASSLVTTGTQNTEAFFGQGTRLTVV.

The V call is TRBV7-2, the J call TRBJ1-3, with D perhaps matching TRBD1 (6 bases). This CDR3 spans 14 amino acids. V lost 5 bases and J lost 2, with 10 bases in between. Germline V gene data show CDR1 as SGHTA and CDR2 as FQGNSA. The CDR3 region is CASSLQGTGNTIYF. The CDR3 DNA reads TGTGCCAGCAGCCTACAGGGAACTGGAAACACCATATATTTT. Full variable domain (missing parts from reference TRBV7-2 and TRBJ1-3): GAGVSQSPSNKVTEKGKDVELRCDPISGHTALYWYRQSLGQGLEFLIYFQGNSAPDKSGLPSDRFSAERTGGSVSTLTIQRTQQEDSAVYLCASSLQGTGNTIYFGEGSWLTVV.

This chain joins TRBV19 and TRBJ1-4; D gene unclear. The germline V gene has CDR1 LNHDA and CDR2 SQIVND (reference sequence). This CDR3 has 13 residues. Trimming took 5 bases from V and 4 from J, leaving 8 bases between them. The DNA for the CDR3 is TGTGCCAGTAGTGGTTCCTTTAATGAAAAACTGTTTTTT. Translated, it gives CASSGSFNEKLFF.

The rearrangement uses TRBV18 and TRBJ2-1, with 10 bases matching TRBD1. The junction had 9 bases not matched to a gene; V was cut back by 3 bases and J by 10 bases. Germline V lookup: CDR1 KGHSH, CDR2 LQKENI. The CDR3 is made up of 15 amino acids. CDR3 sequence: CASSPTPDRGREQFF. The CDR3 DNA sequence: TGTGCCAGCTCACCTACACCTGACAGGGGGCGAGAGCAGTTCTTC.

The chain uses TRBV24-1 and TRBJ2-3, with D uncertain. V was trimmed by 9 bases and J by 5 bases, leaving 8 bases between them. The CDR3 totals 11 residues. Germline V gene lookup returns CDR1 KGHDR and CDR2 SFDVKD. DNA for the CDR3: TGTGCCACCGCAAAGGGAGATACGCAGTATTTT. Residues: CATAKGDTQYF.

J is TRBJ1-2 and V is TRBV3-1 (or the pseudogene TRBV3-2); possibly TRBD1 for D (5 bases). The germline CDR1 and CDR2 sequences are LGHDT and YNNKEL (reference sequence). The CDR3 length is 15 residues. Trimming left V 4 bases short and J 4 bases short, with 16 bases between. In nucleotides, the CDR3 is TGTGCCAGCAGCCTGTCTGGGAGGGACGGCTATGGCTACACCTTC. This translates into CASSLSGRDGYGYTF.

The chain employs TRBV29-1 and TRBJ1-1, with D perhaps TRBD1 (6 bases). CDR1 SQVTM and CDR2 ANQGSEA come from the germline V gene. This CDR3 comprises 15 residues. The germline V and J ends were trimmed by 4 bases and 1 base, with 16 bases remaining between them. The CDR3 DNA is TGCAGCGTTGCCAACCAGTTGACAGGGAACACTGAAGCTTTCTTT. Translated: CSVANQLTGNTEAFF.

This chain connects TRBV27 to TRBJ2-4, with D uncertain. The CDR3 loop spans 13 amino acids. Germline V gives CDR1 MNHEY, CDR2 SMNVEV (reference sequence). V dropped 5 bases and J dropped 0 bases, with 5 bases sitting between them. Written as DNA, the CDR3 is TGTGCCAGCAGTCCCCTAGCCAAAAACATTCAGTACTTC. Translating gives CASSPLAKNIQYF.

J is TRBJ1-3 and V is TRBV11-2; D is unclear. Germline CDR1 and CDR2: SGHAT and FQNNGV. Trimming removed 0 bases from V and 0 bases from J, with 6 bases in between. CDR3 size: 15 residues. CDR3 coding DNA: TGTGCCAGCAGCTTAGAAGCGGCCTCTGGAAACACCATATATTTT. The encoded protein is CASSLEAASGNTIYF. Together with reference TRBV11-2 and TRBJ1-3, the CDR3 gives the full variable domain: EAGVAQSPRYKIIEKRQSVAFWCNPISGHATLYWYQQILGQGPKLLIQFQNNGVVDDSQLPKDRFSAERLKGVDSTLKIQPAKLEDSAVYLCASSLEAASGNTIYFGEGSWLTVV.

The chain has TRBV6-5 and TRBJ1-1; D call uncertain. This CDR3 spans 14 amino acids. Trimming removed 10 bases from V and 1 base from J, with 16 bases in between. Germline loops: CDR1 MNHEY, CDR2 SVGAGI. CDR3: CATNNQRKNTEAFF. Written as DNA, the CDR3 is TGTGCCACCAACAACCAGCGAAAGAACACTGAAGCTTTCTTT.

V is TRBV10-1 and J is TRBJ1-1; no clear D. Trimming took 6 bases from V and 0 from J, leaving 17 bases between them. CDR3 size: 16 residues. The germline CDR1 and CDR2 sequences are WNHNN and SYGVQD (reference sequence). The CDR3 DNA sequence: TGCGCCAGCAGCGGGAATTGGCGGGTGATGAACACTGAAGCTTTCTTT. It yields the protein CASSGNWRVMNTEAFF.

CDR3 sequence (DNA): TGTGCCAGCAGCCGAAAACCAAGCGCTTCCTACGAGCAGTACTTC. Translating it yields CASSRKPSASYEQYF. The chain has TRBV7-9 and TRBJ2-7; the D is unclear. The CDR3 covers 15 residues. V lost 5 bases and J lost 1, with 15 bases in between. Per germline, CDR1 SEHNR and CDR2 FQNEAQ (reference sequence).

The chain joins TRBV4-3 to TRBJ2-7; D call uncertain. This CDR3 is 15 amino acids long. V was trimmed by 0 bases and J by 5 bases, leaving 14 bases between them. Germline loops: CDR1 LGHNA, CDR2 YSLEER. The CDR3 spells CASSQDFGRLDEQYF. CDR3 coding DNA: TGCGCCAGCAGCCAAGATTTTGGCAGGTTAGACGAGCAGTACTTC.

The V and J genes are TRBV5-1 and TRBJ2-3; a weak D match, TRBD2 (5 bases). The germline V and J ends were trimmed by 0 bases and 0 bases, with 8 bases remaining between them. The germline CDR1 and CDR2 sequences are SGHRS and YFSETQ. This CDR3 has 15 residues. DNA for the CDR3: TGCGCCAGCAGCTTGGTGACGGGGAGCACAGATACGCAGTATTTT. Translated, it gives CASSLVTGSTDTQYF.

The chain combines TRBV15 with TRBJ2-5; 8 nucleotides line up with TRBD2. V gave up 5 bases and J gave up 10 bases; unmatched junction bases: 15. Germline loops: CDR1 LNHNV, CDR2 YYDKDF (reference sequence). CDR3 length: 15 residues. CDR3 loop: CATSGSGGLRGSQYF. As DNA, the CDR3 is TGTGCCACCAGCGGGAGCGGGGGCCTACGGGGGAGCCAGTACTTC.

This chain connects TRBV5-1 to TRBJ2-3; 8 nucleotides agree with TRBD2. Per germline, CDR1 SGHRS and CDR2 YFSETQ. This CDR3 region has 18 residues. V shed 4 bases, J shed 8 bases, and the junction held 21 bases outside the gene matches. CDR3 nucleotide sequence: TGCGCCAGCAGCACCAAGACTGGGACTAGACAGATACCCGGTACGCAGTATTTT. It is translated as CASSTKTGTRQIPGTQYF. Using reference TRBV5-1 and TRBJ2-3 for the parts outside the CDR3, the full variable domain is KAGVTQTPRYLIKTRGQQVTLSCSPISGHRSVSWYQQTPGQGLQFLFEYFSETQRNKGNFPGRFSGRQFSNSRSEMNVSTLELGDSALYLCASSTKTGTRQIPGTQYFGPGTRLTVL.

This clone was counted once. The rearrangement links TRBV15 to TRBJ1-6; unclear D gene. CDR3 length: 15 residues. Germline lookup yields CDR1 LNHNV and CDR2 YYDKDF (reference sequence). V was clipped by 5 bases and J by 7 bases, with 15 bases between them. The CDR3 loop is CATSLSSLGNSPLHF. Written as DNA, the CDR3 is TGTGCCACCAGCCTTAGTTCTTTGGGAAATTCACCCCTCCACTTT. The complete variable domain, with remaining parts taken from reference TRBV15 and TRBJ1-6, reads DAMVIQNPRYQVTQFGKPVTLSCSQTLNHNVMYWYQQKSSQAPKLLFHYYDKDFNNEADTPDNFQSRRPNTSFCFLDIRSPGLGDTAMYLCATSLSSLGNSPLHFGNGTRLTVT.

The gene calls are TRBV5-1 and TRBJ1-3; 9 nucleotides align to TRBD1. V dropped 3 bases and J dropped 0; count of bases not matched to a gene: 10. The CDR3 has 18 amino acids. CDR1 is SGHRS and CDR2 is YFSETQ in the germline V gene. The CDR3 loop reads CASSYRTGASTSGNTIYF. The DNA for the CDR3 is TGCGCCAGCAGCTATAGGACAGGGGCTTCTACCTCTGGAAACACCATATATTTT.

This chain connects TRBV5-1 to TRBJ1-5; a possible D gene is TRBD1 (6 bases). The CDR3 consists of 14 residues. The ends were cut back, 0 bases at V and 5 bases at J, with 9 bases in the middle. CDR1 SGHRS and CDR2 YFSETQ come from the germline V gene. DNA of the CDR3: TGCGCCAGCAGCTTGGGAGGGGGTGATCAGCCCCAGCATTTT. It yields the protein CASSLGGGDQPQHF.

The genes are TRBV14 and TRBJ1-1; weak D call: TRBD1 (6 bases). Germline-derived CDR1 and CDR2 are SGHDN and FVKESK. V was clipped by 8 bases and J by 5 bases, with 21 bases between them. This CDR3 spans 15 amino acids. CDR3 in amino acids: CASRRAGAKRTEAFF. The CDR3 region has the DNA TGTGCCAGCCGCCGAGCAGGGGCCAAGAGGACTGAAGCTTTCTTT.

This chain links TRBV4-1 with TRBJ1-3; D is undetermined. V lost 9 bases and J lost 0, with 9 bases in between. The CDR3 sequence is 13 residues long. The germline V gene has CDR1 MGHRA and CDR2 YSYEKL. The CDR3 protein is CARAESSGNTIYF. In DNA, the CDR3 is TGCGCCAGGGCAGAGAGCTCTGGAAACACCATATATTTT.

J is TRBJ1-6 and V is TRBV7-9; perhaps TRBD1 as D (5 bases). The CDR3 runs to 15 residues. The ends were cut back, 2 bases at V and 8 bases at J, with 13 bases in the middle. Germline CDR1 SEHNR, CDR2 FQNEAQ (reference sequence). The CDR3 DNA reads TGTGCCAGCAGCTTAAGCCAGGCCAGGGATTCACCCCTCCACTTT. Protein sequence: CASSLSQARDSPLHF.

Note on this clone: Germline and junction disagree at one end, which may indicate a read error. The V gene is TRBV4-3, the J gene TRBJ1-5; perhaps TRBD1 as D (5 bases). The V gene's germline CDR1 is LGHNA and CDR2 YSLEER. The CDR3 has 13 amino acids. The CDR3 reads CASSKEGHQPQHF. The CDR3 bases are TGCGCCAGCAGCAAAGAGGGGCATCAGCCCCAGCATTTT.